Each of the 28 T cell receptor beta chains below was sequenced from the same sample in a study of cytotoxic CD8 clonotypes in ibrutinib-treated CLL. Assay: immunoSEQ multiplex PCR; the TCRdb copy retains only in-frame clones and omits some. The sample lists tens of thousands of clones, about two thirds seen once, with 10% to 15% in the top ten. This sample comprised PBMCs, obtained after 12 months of ibrutinib treatment. The receptors shown here come from a human donor with chronic lymphocytic leukemia.

The rearrangement links TRBV4-1 to TRBJ1-1; D ambiguous. Germline-derived CDR1 and CDR2 are MGHRA and YSYEKL. The V end was cut by 5 bases, the J end by 7 bases, with 17 bases between. The length of the CDR3 is 14 residues. Here the CDR3 DNA reads TGCGCCAGCAGCGACCTAGGGTCACGCCGTGAAGCTTTCTTT. Protein product: CASSDLGSRREAFF.

Only a few counts were recorded for this clone. This rearrangement joins TRBV6-4 to TRBJ1-6; D call uncertain. Trimming cost V 9 bases and J 4 bases, with 10 bases left between them. CDR1 is MRHNA and CDR2 is SNTAGT in the germline V gene. The CDR3 has 13 amino acids. CDR3 amino acids: CASQEGYNSPLHF. DNA of the CDR3: TGTGCCAGTCAAGAAGGGTATAATTCACCCCTCCACTTT.

The chain links TRBV18 to TRBJ1-2; D is uncertain. The CDR3 has 14 amino acids. Germline V gives CDR1 KGHSH, CDR2 LQKENI. Between the trimmed V and J ends, which lost 2 bases and 8 bases, there was a span of 15 bases. The DNA for the CDR3 is TGTGCCAGCTCACCAGAGGGCAGCCTTCTAGGCTACACCTTC. It encodes CASSPEGSLLGYTF.

The chain links TRBV5-1 to TRBJ1-1, with D tentatively TRBD1 (6 bases). Deletions cut 2 bases from V and 2 bases from J, with 13 bases between. The CDR3 consists of 15 residues. The germline V gene has CDR1 SGHRS and CDR2 YFSETQ. The CDR3 loop reads CASSLSGQTNTEAFF. For the CDR3, the DNA is TGCGCCAGCAGCTTATCCGGACAGACAAACACTGAAGCTTTCTTT. The full variable domain, completed using reference TRBV5-1 and TRBJ1-1, is KAGVTQTPRYLIKTRGQQVTLSCSPISGHRSVSWYQQTPGQGLQFLFEYFSETQRNKGNFPGRFSGRQFSNSRSEMNVSTLELGDSALYLCASSLSGQTNTEAFFGQGTRLTVV.

The V gene is TRBV12-5, the J gene TRBJ1-1, with D tentatively TRBD1 (6 bases). Germline assignment: CDR1 LGHNT and CDR2 FRNRAP. The CDR3 is 14 amino acids. Trimming left V 3 bases short and J 1 base short, with 9 bases between. This CDR3 reads CASGFQGKNTEAFF. CDR3 DNA: TGTGCTAGTGGTTTTCAGGGGAAGAACACTGAAGCTTTCTTT.

The chain joins TRBV18 to TRBJ1-4; D possibly corresponds to TRBD1 (5 bases). CDR1 and CDR2 (germline): KGHSH, LQKENI. V was shortened by 2 bases and J by 12 bases, with 19 bases between the two germline ends. There are 15 residues in the CDR3. Written as DNA, the CDR3 is TGTGCCAGCTCACCATCATCCGGGGGTTATGGAGAACTGTTTTTT. Protein sequence: CASSPSSGGYGELFF.

The chain joins TRBV11-2 to TRBJ1-2; D remains unclear. Trimming shortened V by 0 bases and J by 2 bases, and 1 base separated the two germline ends. Germline V lookup: CDR1 SGHAT, CDR2 FQNNGV. The CDR3 is 12 residues long. Here the CDR3 reads CASSLDNYGYTF. CDR3 DNA sequence: TGTGCCAGCAGCTTAGACAACTATGGCTACACCTTC. The entire variable domain, with the rest obtained from reference TRBV11-2 and TRBJ1-2, is as follows: EAGVAQSPRYKIIEKRQSVAFWCNPISGHATLYWYQQILGQGPKLLIQFQNNGVVDDSQLPKDRFSAERLKGVDSTLKIQPAKLEDSAVYLCASSLDNYGYTFGSGTRLTVV.

The CDR3 DNA is TGCGCCAGCACCTCAGCGGGCCACTACAATGAGCAGTTCTTC. Residues: CASTSAGHYNEQFF. The chain joins TRBV10-2 to TRBJ2-1; weak D call: TRBD2 (6 bases). Germline values: CDR1 WSHSY, CDR2 SAAADI. Trimming removed 7 bases at V and 3 bases at J, with 13 bases between. The CDR3 loop spans 14 amino acids.

This clone was seen just once. The chain combines TRBV6-5 with TRBJ2-7; D remains ambiguous. The germline gives CDR1 MNHEY, CDR2 SVGAGI. V gave up 0 bases and J gave up 6 bases, with 15 bases separating them. This CDR3 comprises 15 residues. The chain's CDR3 is CASSYSLLRFGEQYF. The DNA of the CDR3 is TGTGCCAGCAGTTACTCCCTATTGCGTTTCGGCGAGCAGTACTTC.

Only a few counts were recorded for this clone. The V gene is TRBV5-1, the J gene TRBJ1-5; 9 nucleotides align to TRBD1. Trimming removed 4 bases from V and 0 bases from J; junction bases left unmatched: 11. The CDR3 sequence is 18 residues long. The germline CDR1 and CDR2 sequences are SGHRS and YFSETQ. The CDR3 DNA reads as TGCGCCAGCAGCCAGTTAGCGGACAGGGGCCGTAGCAATCAGCCCCAGCATTTT. Protein: CASSQLADRGRSNQPQHF.

The rearrangement joins TRBV7-2 to TRBJ2-1; 14 bases match TRBD2. Germline V gene lookup returns CDR1 SGHTA and CDR2 FQGNSA. V shed 5 bases and J 6 bases; nucleotides not matched to a gene: 3. The CDR3 spans 15 residues. The DNA of the CDR3 is TGTGCCAGCAGCCCCGGACTAGCGGGGGGCAATGAGCAGTTCTTC. Translated, it gives CASSPGLAGGNEQFF.

This clone appeared a few times. The V call is TRBV21-1, the J call TRBJ1-2. TRBV21-1 is assigned pseudogene status. This CDR3 region has 12 residues. The CDR3 DNA follows: TGTGCCAGCAGCAACCGGGACGCTGGCTACACCTTC. Protein: CASSNRDAGYTF.

This clone appeared once. In DNA, the CDR3 is TGTGCCAGCAGTTACTCCGGGGCAACTAATGAAAAACTGTTTTTT. It translates to CASSYSGATNEKLFF. The chain combines TRBV6-5 with TRBJ1-4; no reliable D call. The CDR3 contains 15 residues. V was cut by 0 bases and J by 0 bases, with 5 bases left in between. Per the germline V gene, CDR1 is MNHEY and CDR2 is SVGAGI.

Details on this clone: This same CDR3 is encoded by further DNA sequences in the sample. The chain has TRBV20-1 and TRBJ2-5; D is uncertain. The length of the CDR3 is 10 residues. The germline CDR1 and CDR2 sequences are DFQATT and SNEGSKA (reference sequence). V shed 5 bases and J shed 1 base, with 2 bases lying between them. The CDR3 is CSARQETQYF. DNA of the CDR3: TGCAGTGCTCGCCAAGAGACCCAGTACTTC.

The chain joins TRBV7-3 to TRBJ1-2, with D perhaps matching TRBD1 (6 bases). The CDR3 is 14 amino acids. Per germline, CDR1 SGHTA and CDR2 FQGTGA. Trimming removed 5 bases at V and 6 bases at J, with 16 bases between. CDR3 coding DNA: TGTGCCAGCAGCCCCGACAGGTCGTGGGATGGCTACACCTTC. This codes for CASSPDRSWDGYTF.

The genes are TRBV6-5 and TRBJ1-3; possibly TRBD1 for D (6 bases). The CDR3 runs 13 residues. The germline V and J ends were trimmed by 8 bases and 0 bases, with 8 bases remaining between them. Germline loops: CDR1 MNHEY, CDR2 SVGAGI. The DNA of the CDR3 is TGTGCCAGCGGACAGCCCTCTGGAAACACCATATATTTT. It codes for CASGQPSGNTIYF.

This chain uses TRBV7-3 with TRBJ1-2, with 7 bases aligning to TRBD1. Germline CDR1 SGHTA, CDR2 FQGTGA. This CDR3 has 13 residues. With V trimmed by 5 bases and J by 5 bases, 5 bases remained unmatched. CDR3 coding DNA: TGTGCCAGCAGCCCGGGACAGCCGTATGGCTACACCTTC. It specifies CASSPGQPYGYTF.

This clone has more than one count but fewer than ten. The chain combines TRBV6-5 with TRBJ1-5, with D possibly matching TRBD1 (5 bases). This CDR3 has 14 residues. Germline loops: CDR1 MNHEY, CDR2 SVGAGI. The V end was cut by 9 bases, the J end by 1 base, with 13 bases between. CDR3 nucleotide sequence: TGTGCCAGTAGTCTAGGGGACAGCAATCAGCCCCAGCATTTT. Amino acids: CASSLGDSNQPQHF.

This clone has only a few counts. The chain couples TRBV2 to TRBJ1-1, with D possibly TRBD1 on 5 matching bases. Per the germline V gene, CDR1 is SNHLY and CDR2 is FYNNEI. V lost 4 bases to trimming and J lost 5 bases, with 17 bases between them. The CDR3 spans 15 residues. The CDR3 loop reads CASSGPPGVRTEAFF. As DNA, the CDR3 is TGTGCCAGCAGTGGGCCCCCGGGGGTGAGGACTGAAGCTTTCTTT.

In its sample, this clone was seen a few times. The V call is TRBV30, the J call TRBJ1-3, with D uncertain. V shed 3 bases and J shed 4 bases, with 13 bases lying between them. This CDR3 comprises 14 residues. Germline CDR1 reads GTSNPN; CDR2 reads SVGIG (reference sequence). The CDR3 reads CAWSLGAAGNTIYF. DNA for the CDR3: TGTGCCTGGAGCCTCGGAGCGGCGGGAAACACCATATATTTT.

The count of this clone is one. The chain links TRBV27 to TRBJ1-2; D is possibly TRBD1 (5 bases). This CDR3 comprises 14 residues. Trimming pared 8 bases from V and 2 bases from J, leaving 15 bases between. Germline CDR1 MNHEY, CDR2 SMNVEV (reference sequence). The CDR3 is CASRLNRQNYGYTF. The CDR3 region has the DNA TGTGCCAGCCGCCTTAACCGACAGAACTATGGCTACACCTTC.

The chain carries TRBV21-1 and TRBJ1-6. TRBV21-1 is shown as a pseudogene. This CDR3 spans 16 amino acids. The chain's CDR3 is CASSNTRSSYNSPLHF. The CDR3 nucleotides read TGTGCCAGCAGCAATACAAGGAGCTCCTATAATTCACCCCTCCACTTT.

The chain is built from TRBV7-9 and TRBJ1-2; D unclear. Trimming cost V 5 bases and J 8 bases, with 15 bases left between them. This CDR3 comprises 13 residues. Germline CDR1 SEHNR, CDR2 FQNEAQ (reference sequence). CDR3 residues: CASSPQAQEGYTF. CDR3 coding DNA: TGTGCCAGCAGCCCCCAGGCCCAAGAGGGCTACACCTTC.

J is TRBJ2-3 and V is TRBV14; D is unresolved. V was clipped by 1 base and J by 7 bases, with 6 bases between them. The CDR3 extends over 12 amino acids. Per the germline V gene, CDR1 is SGHDN and CDR2 is FVKESK. The CDR3 DNA reads as TGTGCCAGCAGCCAAGTGTTCCATACGCAGTATTTT. Translated: CASSQVFHTQYF.

This clone came up a few times. The genes are TRBV4-1 and TRBJ1-4; TRBD1 might be the D (5 bases). V was trimmed by 1 base and J by 0 bases, leaving 9 bases between them. The germline CDR1 and CDR2 sequences are MGHRA and YSYEKL. This CDR3 region has 16 residues. The CDR3 bases are TGCGCCAGCAGCCAAGGGCAGGGTGCAACTAATGAAAAACTGTTTTTT. Translating it yields CASSQGQGATNEKLFF.

This chain links TRBV10-3 with TRBJ1-4; TRBD1 might be the D (5 bases). The germline gives CDR1 ENHRY, CDR2 SYGVKD. This CDR3 region has 14 residues. The V end was cut by 5 bases, the J end by 1 base, with 8 bases between. CDR3 in DNA: TGTGCCATCAGTACAGGTCTAACTAATGAAAAACTGTTTTTT. It yields the protein CAISTGLTNEKLFF.

The chain recombines TRBV6-1 with TRBJ2-1; 8 bases match TRBD1. Germline loops: CDR1 MNHNS, CDR2 SASEGT. V shed 5 bases and J 4 bases; nucleotides not matched to a gene: 7. The CDR3 has 15 residues. CDR3 nucleotide sequence: TGTGCCAGCAGTAAAACGAGGGACAGGTACAATGAGCAGTTCTTC. Its translation is CASSKTRDRYNEQFF.

This rearrangement joins TRBV27 to TRBJ1-1; D gene uncertain. In germline, CDR1 is MNHEY, CDR2 SMNVEV (reference sequence). Between the trimmed V and J ends, which lost 6 bases and 0 bases, there was a span of 14 bases. This CDR3 comprises 15 residues. Here the CDR3 reads CASSPDPYMNTEAFF. The CDR3 bases are TGTGCCAGCAGCCCGGACCCTTACATGAACACTGAAGCTTTCTTT.